This T cell receptor (beta chain) emerged from a study of blood T cell repertoires in COVID-19. On the study more broadly: Sources were T cells, B-cell-depleted T cells, or PBMCs; the material itself was cDNA or gDNA.

Participant ages covered about 18 to 89 years across some 25 US areas. Germline-derived CDR1 and CDR2 are SGHKS and YYEKEE (reference sequence). With 1 base clipped from V and 6 bases from J, the junction kept 1 base outside the gene matches. The CDR3 length is 12 residues. Using immunoSEQ multiplex PCR, the repertoire was profiled, and TCRdb retains in-frame clones only, with some absent. The sample contains about 130,000 clones, around 84% of which appear only once. Sample: PBMCs or T cells enriched from blood (not recorded which). The chain carries TRBV5-5 and TRBJ2-7; 7 nucleotides line up with TRBD1. This TCR was sampled from a man aged 40-50 years with acute COVID-19. The CDR3, as DNA: TGTGCCAGCAGCTTGCCAGGGGGCGAGCAGTACTTC. Amino acids: CASSLPGGEQYF.